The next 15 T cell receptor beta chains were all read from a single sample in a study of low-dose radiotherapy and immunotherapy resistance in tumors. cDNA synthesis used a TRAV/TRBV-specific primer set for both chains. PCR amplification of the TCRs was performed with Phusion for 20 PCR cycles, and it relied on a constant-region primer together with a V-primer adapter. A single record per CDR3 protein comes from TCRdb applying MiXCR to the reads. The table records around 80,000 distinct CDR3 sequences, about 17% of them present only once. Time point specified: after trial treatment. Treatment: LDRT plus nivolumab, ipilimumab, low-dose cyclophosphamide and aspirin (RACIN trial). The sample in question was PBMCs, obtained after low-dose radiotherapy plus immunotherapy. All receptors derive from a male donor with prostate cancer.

CDR3 coding DNA: TGTGCCAGCAGCTTCAGCAGGGGCGTCACCGGGGAGCTGTTTTTT. Translation: CASSFSRGVTGELFF. The chain recombines TRBV11-2 with TRBJ2-2; a weak D match, TRBD1 (6 bases). CDR3 length: 15 residues. V was trimmed by 3 bases and J by 4 bases, leaving 12 bases between them. Germline CDR1 SGHAT, CDR2 FQNNGV.

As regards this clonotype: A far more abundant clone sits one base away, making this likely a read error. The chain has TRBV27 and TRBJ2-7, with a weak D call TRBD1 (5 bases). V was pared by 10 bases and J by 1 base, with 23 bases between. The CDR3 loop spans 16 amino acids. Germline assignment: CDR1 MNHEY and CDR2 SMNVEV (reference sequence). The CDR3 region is CANIDRGRTSSYEQYF. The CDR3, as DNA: TGTGCCAACATCGATAGGGGCCGAACCAGTTCCTACGAGCAGTACTTC.

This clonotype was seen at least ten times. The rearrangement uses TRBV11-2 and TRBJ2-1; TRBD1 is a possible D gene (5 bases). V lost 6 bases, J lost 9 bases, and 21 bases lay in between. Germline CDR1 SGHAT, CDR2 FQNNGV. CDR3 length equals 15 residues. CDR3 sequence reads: CASSRGGVRSPEQFF. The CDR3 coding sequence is TGTGCCAGCAGTAGGGGTGGGGTTCGGTCGCCTGAGCAGTTCTTC.

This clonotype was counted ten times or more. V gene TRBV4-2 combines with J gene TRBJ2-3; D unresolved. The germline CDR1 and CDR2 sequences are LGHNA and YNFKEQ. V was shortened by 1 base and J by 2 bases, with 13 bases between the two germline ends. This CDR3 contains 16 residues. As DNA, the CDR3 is TGTGCCAGCAGCCAAGTCCAGGCGGACCCCACAGATACGCAGTATTTT. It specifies CASSQVQADPTDTQYF.

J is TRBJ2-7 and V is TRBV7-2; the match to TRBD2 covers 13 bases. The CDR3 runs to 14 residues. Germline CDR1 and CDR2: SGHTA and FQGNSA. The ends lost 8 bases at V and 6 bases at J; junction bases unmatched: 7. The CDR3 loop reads CASDPGTSGTEQYF. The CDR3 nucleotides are TGTGCCAGCGACCCCGGGACTAGCGGGACCGAGCAGTACTTC.

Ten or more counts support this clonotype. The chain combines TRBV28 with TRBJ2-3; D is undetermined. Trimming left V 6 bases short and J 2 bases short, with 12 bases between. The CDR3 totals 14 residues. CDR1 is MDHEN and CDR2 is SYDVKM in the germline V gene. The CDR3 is CASSPSSSTDTQYF. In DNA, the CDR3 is TGTGCCAGCAGCCCCAGCTCCTCCACAGATACGCAGTATTTT.

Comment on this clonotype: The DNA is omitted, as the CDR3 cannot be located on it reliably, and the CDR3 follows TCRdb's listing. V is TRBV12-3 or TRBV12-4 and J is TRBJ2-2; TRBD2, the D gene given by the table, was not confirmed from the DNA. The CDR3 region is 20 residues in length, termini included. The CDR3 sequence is CASSHGASGSANTGELFFFF.

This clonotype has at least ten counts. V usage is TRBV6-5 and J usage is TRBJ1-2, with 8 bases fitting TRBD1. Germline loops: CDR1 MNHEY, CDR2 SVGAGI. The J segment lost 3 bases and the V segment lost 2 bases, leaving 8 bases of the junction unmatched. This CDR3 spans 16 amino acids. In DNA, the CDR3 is TGTGCCAGCAGTTACCGCTGGACAGGGCCCCACTATGGCTACACCTTC. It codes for CASSYRWTGPHYGYTF.

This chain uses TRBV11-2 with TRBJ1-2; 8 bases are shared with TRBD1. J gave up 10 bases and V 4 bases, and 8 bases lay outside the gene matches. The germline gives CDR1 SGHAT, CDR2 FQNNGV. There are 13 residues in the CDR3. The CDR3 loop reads CASSYRQGSDYTF. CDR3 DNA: TGTGCCAGCAGCTACCGACAGGGGAGCGACTACACCTTC.

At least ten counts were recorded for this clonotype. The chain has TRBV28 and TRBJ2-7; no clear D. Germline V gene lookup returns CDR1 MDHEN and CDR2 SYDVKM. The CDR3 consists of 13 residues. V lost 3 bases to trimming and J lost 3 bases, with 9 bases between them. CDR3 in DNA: TGTGCCAGCAGTTTTGCCGGTTACTACGAGCAGTACTTC. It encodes CASSFAGYYEQYF.

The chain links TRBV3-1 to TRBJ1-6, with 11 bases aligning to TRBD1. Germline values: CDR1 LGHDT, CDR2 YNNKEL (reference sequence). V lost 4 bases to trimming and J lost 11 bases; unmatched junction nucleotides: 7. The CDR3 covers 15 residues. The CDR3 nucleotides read TGTGCCAGCAGCCCAGTCCGGGACAGGGGGGCACCCCTCCACTTT. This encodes CASSPVRDRGAPLHF. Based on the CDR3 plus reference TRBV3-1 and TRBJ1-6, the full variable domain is DTAVSQTPKYLVTQMGNDKSIKCEQNLGHDTMYWYKQDSKKFLKIMFSYNNKELIINETVPNRFSPKSPDKAHLNLHINSLELGDSAVYFCASSPVRDRGAPLHFGNGTRLTVT.

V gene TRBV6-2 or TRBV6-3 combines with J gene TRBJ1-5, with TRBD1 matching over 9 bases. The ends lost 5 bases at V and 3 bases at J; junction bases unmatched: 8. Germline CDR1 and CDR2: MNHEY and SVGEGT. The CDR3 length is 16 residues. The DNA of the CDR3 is TGTGCCAGCAGTCTAATACAGGGGGCCCCCAATCAGCCCCAGCATTTT. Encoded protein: CASSLIQGAPNQPQHF.

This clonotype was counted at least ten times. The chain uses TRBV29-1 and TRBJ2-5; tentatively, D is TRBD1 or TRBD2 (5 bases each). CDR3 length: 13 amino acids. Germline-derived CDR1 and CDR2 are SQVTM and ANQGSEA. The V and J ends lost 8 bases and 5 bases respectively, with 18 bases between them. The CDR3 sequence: CSLSGTPSETQYF. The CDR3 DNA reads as TGCAGCCTTTCCGGGACCCCGTCGGAGACCCAGTACTTC.

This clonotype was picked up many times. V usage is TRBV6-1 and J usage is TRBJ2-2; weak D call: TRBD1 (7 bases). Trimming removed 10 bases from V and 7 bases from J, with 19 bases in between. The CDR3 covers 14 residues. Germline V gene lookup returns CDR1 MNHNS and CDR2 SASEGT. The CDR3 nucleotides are TGTGCCACCAAAGAGGAGGGGGCGAGCGGGGAGCTGTTTTTT. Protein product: CATKEEGASGELFF.

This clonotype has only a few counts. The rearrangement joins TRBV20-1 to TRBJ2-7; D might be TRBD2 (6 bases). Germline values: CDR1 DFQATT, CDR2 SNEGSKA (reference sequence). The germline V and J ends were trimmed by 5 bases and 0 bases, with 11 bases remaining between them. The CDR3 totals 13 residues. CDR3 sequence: CSALRDFSYEQYF. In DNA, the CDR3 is TGCAGTGCTCTCCGGGACTTCTCCTACGAGCAGTACTTC.